A single T cell receptor (beta chain) is shown here with its context. Which antigen it targets is not known. Base quality data are lacking; no much larger clone is found one base away. The data originate from a study of human T cells and chemical hapten exposure (dated by TCRdb to about 2021). With respect to the entire study: For sensitization, 2% DPC in acetone was applied to an approximately 2 cm by approximately 2 cm area of upper inner arm skin. Weekly therapeutic DPC doses were additionally applied to the scalp of patients throughout the roughly 23-week study period. Patch testing on the upper back used Finn chambers containing 0.01% DPC, with scoring done after 6 days according to International Contact Dermatitis Research Group standards. Most of the patients in the cohort were female, and the cohort covered alopecia areata with under or over 50% scalp involvement, alopecia totalis and alopecia universalis. The libraries were sequenced as a pool, and the TCR yield per sample differed mostly because of small variations in library volumes within the pool. In alopecia patients, the study followed how the peripheral blood TCR repertoire changed in vivo over primary and secondary sensitization to diphenylcyclopropenone (DPC), a hapten. Blood samples were taken from patients before sensitization (week 0) and then at 2, 6 and about 24 weeks after DPC sensitization. Twenty-nine alopecia patients gave blood for TCR sequencing at one to four time points (pre-sensitization, 2, 6 and 24 weeks). Here is what the overall study found, with its caveats: Because every patient had alopecia, a presumed autoimmune disease, the patients' immune response might differ from that of healthy individuals. Compared with pre-sensitization or healthy control sets, expanded TCRs formed significantly more large CDR3 similarity clusters, which is consistent with antigen-driven responses. DPC sensitization did not change the number of TCRs with a frequency above 1 in 1000, and there was no evidence of changes in global repertoire structure. Repeated subsampling changed both the strength of the expansion versus patch-test correlation and the threshold at which that correlation became significant. Patch test score was positively correlated with the number of PT1 expanded TCRs, with significance at thresholds 8, 16 and 32 but not at 4.

The method was RACE. Sequencing relied on a NextSeq 500. During library preparation, unique molecular identifiers were attached to individual cDNA molecules so that TCRs could be counted quantitatively and reproducibly. Both TCR alpha and TCR beta chains were sequenced from each blood RNA sample. The published analysis was carried out like this. A median of approximately 100,000 TCRs per sample was observed, with a range of about 23,224 to 750,000. The Decombinator software suite was used to annotate the V, J and CDR3 of the TCR reads. For the PS versus PT1 abundance plots, all samples were subsampled to the same number of TCRs (28,000). Expanded TCRs were defined as absent before sensitization and observed at least eight times at the 2-week time point. Clones were called with MiXCR by TCRdb after fastp trimmed the public reads at Q25, and only in-frame beta chains were retained. Every distinct CDR3 protein forms one entry, paired with its most common genes and DNA. For this entry, the V and J calls and clone size follow TCRdb and not the study's own pipeline. This sample is represented by tens of thousands of distinct CDR3 sequences; more than 9% of them were singletons. Clones ranked in the top ten supply 5% of the sample.

Trimming accounts for 3 bases at V and 1 base at J, while the number of junction bases matched to no gene is 6. The germline V gene yields KGHSH for CDR1 and LQKENI for CDR2. Counted from cysteine to phenylalanine, this CDR3 has 16 amino acids. This entry keeps only the CDR3 DNA: 48 bases, framed from base 1. Interpreted using the paper, the time point label stands for: patch test 2, 6 weeks after DPC sensitization. The treatment or condition label for this specimen denotes: therapeutic diphenylcyclopropenone sensitization with weekly scalp DPC. Blood at each patch-test visit was drawn before the patch test was applied. Eligible patients were aged 18 to 70, diagnosed with alopecia, deemed suitable for DPC therapy, and excluded if pregnant. Total RNA was extracted from unfractionated whole blood that had been collected in Tempus Blood RNA tubes.

The sequence was obtained from a woman between 50 and 59 years old with alopecia areata. Some clones in this sample may be carry-over from other donors' samples. The sample was whole blood, taken in connection with sensitization to the hapten diphenylcyclopropenone (DPC). The rearranged segments are TRBV18 and TRBJ1-1; 9 bases in the junction line up with TRBD1. The CDR3 region has the sequence CASSPLGTGTNTEAFF. In nucleotides, the sequence is TGTGCCAGCTCACCCCTTGGGACAGGGACGAACACTGAAGCTTTCTTT.